Presented here are 6 T cell receptor beta chains from one specimen sequenced in a study of blood T cells in healthy people across ages. Sample-barcoded 5' priming and a J-beta primer mix drove a second PCR of about 6 to 12 cycles. TCRdb used MiXCR to reprocess the 5' RACE reads, holding one entry per CDR3 protein. The table has hundreds of thousands of distinct CDR3 sequences, more than 50% seen once. The specimen was blood. These receptors originate from a man in his forties or fifties in good health.

This chain joins TRBV7-9 and TRBJ1-4; D gene uncertain. CDR3 length equals 12 residues. Germline CDR1 and CDR2: SEHNR and FQNEAQ (reference sequence). The V gene lost 5 bases and the J gene lost 8 bases, with 9 bases spanning the gap. CDR3 protein: CASSQSGEKLFF. CDR3 coding DNA: TGTGCCAGCAGCCAAAGCGGGGAAAAACTGTTTTTT.

This clonotype was seen at least ten times. J is TRBJ2-3 and V is TRBV10-3, with 9 bases that match TRBD2. The CDR3 loop spans 18 amino acids. The V segment lost 5 bases and the J segment 5 bases; nucleotides outside the gene matches: 17. CDR1 is ENHRY, CDR2 SYGVKD, per germline. CDR3 region: CAISRTALAGSWQDTQYF. The CDR3 DNA sequence: TGTGCCATCAGTCGGACAGCTCTAGCGGGAAGTTGGCAAGATACGCAGTATTTT.

The V gene is TRBV2, the J gene TRBJ1-5; tentatively, D is TRBD1 (5 bases). With 10 bases removed from V and 1 base from J, the gap between germline ends came to 14 bases. The V gene's germline CDR1 is SNHLY and CDR2 FYNNEI. The CDR3 runs to 14 residues. The CDR3 reads CATKTRGSNQPQHF. The CDR3 coding sequence is TGTGCCACCAAAACGAGGGGCAGCAATCAGCCCCAGCATTTT.

The rearrangement links TRBV11-3 to TRBJ1-2; 7 positions match TRBD1. The trim removed 4 bases at V and 2 bases at J, leaving 10 bases unmatched. There are 16 residues in the CDR3. Germline V gene sequence: CDR1 SGHNT, CDR2 YENEEA. CDR3 amino acids: CASSSLPTQGNYGYTF. In nucleotides, the CDR3 is TGTGCCAGCAGCTCTCTCCCTACACAGGGGAACTATGGCTACACCTTC.

V usage is TRBV5-1 and J usage is TRBJ1-4; TRBD1 aligns across 7 bases. This CDR3 region has 15 residues. Losses at the gene ends were 0 bases for V and 7 bases for J; bases not matched to a gene: 6. The germline CDR1 and CDR2 sequences are SGHRS and YFSETQ. The CDR3 bases are TGCGCCAGCAGCTTGGGACAGGGACTGGGTGAAAAACTGTTTTTT. This gives the protein CASSLGQGLGEKLFF.

This clonotype occurred once. A clone one base away is much larger, so this may be a read error. This rearrangement joins TRBV7-2 to TRBJ2-5, with 9 positions matching TRBD2. This CDR3 spans 16 amino acids. Germline lookup yields CDR1 SGHTA and CDR2 FQGNSA. Losses at the gene ends were 5 bases for V and 9 bases for J; bases not matched to a gene: 16. This CDR3 is CASSAFGRGGVEAQYF. In nucleotides, the CDR3 is TGTGCCAGCAGCGCATTTGGGCGGGGGGGCGTTGAGGCCCAGTACTTC.